Following are 12 T cell receptor beta chains from one sample sequenced in a study of OX40 agonist ivuxolimab in advanced cancers. Some clones are missing from TCRdb's copy, which holds only in-frame ones; the method was immunoSEQ multiplex PCR. The repertoire holds 3,500 or so clones, more than 90% seen once, with around 2% in the top ten. The sequenced sample was CD4+ or CD8+ T cells sorted from blood, obtained in a trial of the OX40 agonist ivuxolimab. The receptors derive from an adult with an advanced solid tumor such as melanoma, head and neck, liver or kidney cancer.

This chain connects TRBV5-4 to TRBJ2-5, with D perhaps TRBD1 (6 bases). The V end lost 2 bases, the J end lost 5 bases, and 10 bases lay between the germline ends. The CDR3 has 13 amino acids. Germline lookup yields CDR1 SGHNT and CDR2 YYREEE (reference sequence). CDR3 region: CASSLGGRETQYF. In DNA, the CDR3 is TGTGCCAGCAGCTTAGGGGGAAGGGAGACCCAGTACTTC. The entire variable domain, with the rest obtained from reference TRBV5-4 and TRBJ2-5, is as follows: ETGVTQSPTHLIKTRGQQVTLRCSSQSGHNTVSWYQQALGQGPQFIFQYYREEENGRGNFPPRFSGLQFPNYSSELNVNALELDDSALYLCASSLGGRETQYFGPGTRLLVL.

This chain connects TRBV7-2 to TRBJ2-5; 10 nucleotides match TRBD2. The CDR3 contains 16 residues. V shed 0 bases, J shed 6 bases, and the junction held 7 bases outside the gene matches. Per the germline V gene, CDR1 is SGHTA and CDR2 is FQGNSA. This CDR3 reads CASSLALSGGAQTQYF. In DNA form, the CDR3 reads TGTGCCAGCAGCTTAGCGCTAAGCGGGGGGGCCCAGACCCAGTACTTC.

This chain joins TRBV30 and TRBJ2-1, with D maybe TRBD2 (5 bases). The length of the CDR3 is 16 residues. Germline lookup yields CDR1 GTSNPN and CDR2 SVGIG (reference sequence). V dropped 3 bases and J dropped 4 bases, with 19 bases sitting between them. The CDR3 here is CAWRRKGGGNYNEQFF. The CDR3 nucleotides read TGTGCCTGGAGGCGTAAGGGCGGAGGTAATTACAATGAGCAGTTCTTC.

The V gene is TRBV7-2, the J gene TRBJ2-5; weak D call: TRBD2 (5 bases). CDR1 SGHTA and CDR2 FQGNSA come from the germline V gene. This CDR3 comprises 12 residues. Trimming left V 2 bases short and J 7 bases short, with 8 bases between. CDR3 sequence: CASSLYGGTQYF. The CDR3 region has the DNA TGTGCCAGCAGCTTATATGGAGGGACCCAGTACTTC.

V usage is TRBV10-3 and J usage is TRBJ1-2, with D unresolved. The V end lost 0 bases, the J end lost 7 bases, and 18 bases lay between the germline ends. This CDR3 has 16 residues. In germline, CDR1 is ENHRY, CDR2 SYGVKD. CDR3 DNA: TGTGCCATCAGTGAGTCAGGAGTCCGGGGAAACGGTGGCTACACCTTC. Its translation: CAISESGVRGNGGYTF.

The J gene is TRBJ2-1, the V gene TRBV6-5; D not certain. V was clipped by 6 bases and J by 7 bases, with 7 bases between them. The CDR3 has 11 amino acids. Germline V CDR1 and CDR2: MNHEY, SVGAGI. The CDR3: CASRGWNEQFF. The DNA for the CDR3 is TGTGCCAGCAGGGGGTGGAATGAGCAGTTCTTC.

This chain joins TRBV19 and TRBJ2-2; 8 bases agree with TRBD2. The germline V gene encodes CDR1 LNHDA and CDR2 SQIVND (reference sequence). This CDR3 spans 16 amino acids. V shed 3 bases, J shed 2 bases, and the junction held 5 bases outside the gene matches. In DNA form, the CDR3 reads TGTGCCAGTAGTATCTTAGCGGGGAGTAACACCGGGGAGCTGTTTTTT. Protein sequence: CASSILAGSNTGELFF.

J is TRBJ2-7 and V is TRBV7-2; TRBD2 is a possible D gene (5 bases). Trimming removed 1 base from V and 4 bases from J, with 5 bases in between. In germline, CDR1 is SGHTA, CDR2 FQGNSA. The CDR3 spans 12 residues. This CDR3 reads CASSLGEYEQYF. Written as DNA, the CDR3 is TGTGCCAGCAGCTTAGGGGAGTACGAGCAGTACTTC.

This clone was counted between two and nine times. The chain employs TRBV7-9 and TRBJ1-1, with D maybe TRBD1 (5 bases). The V end was cut by 3 bases, the J end by 1 base, with 12 bases between. The CDR3 loop spans 15 amino acids. The V gene's germline CDR1 is SEHNR and CDR2 FQNEAQ (reference sequence). CDR3 amino acids: CASSFSGAANTEAFF. As DNA, the CDR3 is TGTGCCAGCAGCTTTTCTGGGGCTGCGAACACTGAAGCTTTCTTT.

The chain joins TRBV19 to TRBJ1-2; D is uncertain. V shed 6 bases and J shed 2 bases, with 7 bases lying between them. Germline V gene sequence: CDR1 LNHDA, CDR2 SQIVND (reference sequence). CDR3 length equals 12 residues. CDR3 region: CASRGLNYGYTF. The DNA of the CDR3 is TGTGCCAGTAGGGGGTTGAACTATGGCTACACCTTC.

This clone was seen once. This chain uses TRBV6-5 with TRBJ2-3; 9 nucleotides align to TRBD1. J gave up 0 bases and V 5 bases, and 3 bases lay outside the gene matches. The CDR3 covers 15 residues. From germline, CDR1 is MNHEY and CDR2 SVGAGI. The CDR3: CASSPDRGSTDTQYF. The DNA for the CDR3 is TGTGCCAGCAGTCCTGACAGGGGGAGCACAGATACGCAGTATTTT.

V and J are TRBV11-2 and TRBJ2-3, with D unclear. This CDR3 comprises 13 residues. Germline lookup yields CDR1 SGHAT and CDR2 FQNNGV. Trimming left V 4 bases short and J 4 bases short, with 9 bases between. The CDR3 nucleotides read TGTGCCAGCAGCTCGAATGGCCCAGATACGCAGTATTTT. It yields the protein CASSSNGPDTQYF.